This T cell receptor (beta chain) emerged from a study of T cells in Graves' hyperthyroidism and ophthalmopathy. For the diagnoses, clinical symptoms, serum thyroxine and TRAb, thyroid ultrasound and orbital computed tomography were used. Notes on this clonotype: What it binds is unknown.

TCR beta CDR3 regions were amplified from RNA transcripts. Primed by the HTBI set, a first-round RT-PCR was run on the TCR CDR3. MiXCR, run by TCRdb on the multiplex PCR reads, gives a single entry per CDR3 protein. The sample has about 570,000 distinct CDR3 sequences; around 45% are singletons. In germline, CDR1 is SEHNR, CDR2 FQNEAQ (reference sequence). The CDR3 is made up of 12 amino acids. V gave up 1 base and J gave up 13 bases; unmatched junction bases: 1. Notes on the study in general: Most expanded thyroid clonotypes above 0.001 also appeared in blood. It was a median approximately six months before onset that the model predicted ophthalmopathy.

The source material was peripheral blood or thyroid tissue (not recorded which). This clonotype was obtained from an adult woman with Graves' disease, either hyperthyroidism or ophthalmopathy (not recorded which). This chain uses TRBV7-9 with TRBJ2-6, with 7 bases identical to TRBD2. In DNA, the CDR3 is TGTGCCAGCAGCTTAGGGGACTATGTCCTGACTTTC. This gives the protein CASSLGDYVLTF.